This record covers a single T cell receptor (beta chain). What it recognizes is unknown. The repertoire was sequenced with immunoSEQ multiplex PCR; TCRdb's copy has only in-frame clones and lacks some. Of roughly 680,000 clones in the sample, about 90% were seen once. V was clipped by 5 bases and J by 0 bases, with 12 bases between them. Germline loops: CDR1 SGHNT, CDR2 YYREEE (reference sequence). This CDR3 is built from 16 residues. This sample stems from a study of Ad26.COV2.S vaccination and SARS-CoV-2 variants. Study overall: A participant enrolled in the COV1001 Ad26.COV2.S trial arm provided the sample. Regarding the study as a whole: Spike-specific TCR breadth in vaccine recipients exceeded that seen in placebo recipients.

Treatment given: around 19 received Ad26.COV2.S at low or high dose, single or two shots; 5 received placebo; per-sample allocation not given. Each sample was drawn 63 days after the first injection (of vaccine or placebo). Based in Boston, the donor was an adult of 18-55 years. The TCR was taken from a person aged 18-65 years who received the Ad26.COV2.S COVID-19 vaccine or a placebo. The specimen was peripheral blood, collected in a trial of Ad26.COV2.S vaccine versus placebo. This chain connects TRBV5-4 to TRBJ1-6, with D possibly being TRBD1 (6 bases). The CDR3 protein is CASRDSLTSYNSPLHF. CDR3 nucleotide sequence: TGTGCCAGCAGGGACAGTCTTACCTCCTATAATTCACCCCTCCACTTT.